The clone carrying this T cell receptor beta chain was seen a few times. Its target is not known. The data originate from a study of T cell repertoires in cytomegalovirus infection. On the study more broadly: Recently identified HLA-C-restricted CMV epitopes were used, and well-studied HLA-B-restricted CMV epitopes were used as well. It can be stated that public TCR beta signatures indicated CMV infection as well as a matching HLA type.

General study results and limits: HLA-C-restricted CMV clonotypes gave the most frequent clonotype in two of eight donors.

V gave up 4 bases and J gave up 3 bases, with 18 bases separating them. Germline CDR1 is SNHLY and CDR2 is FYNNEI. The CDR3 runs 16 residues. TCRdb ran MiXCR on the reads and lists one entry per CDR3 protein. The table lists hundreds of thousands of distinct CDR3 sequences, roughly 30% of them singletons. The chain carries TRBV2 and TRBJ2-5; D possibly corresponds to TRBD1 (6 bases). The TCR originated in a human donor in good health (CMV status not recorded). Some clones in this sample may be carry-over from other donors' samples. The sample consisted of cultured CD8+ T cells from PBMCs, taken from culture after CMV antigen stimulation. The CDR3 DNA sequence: TGTGCCAGCAGTGGAAACCAGGGGAGTTACGAAGAGACCCAGTACTTC. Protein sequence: CASSGNQGSYEETQYF.